The 17 T cell receptor beta chains in this list originate from one sample, sequenced in a study of blood T cells in healthy people across ages. PCR was performed a second time for about 6 to 11 cycles using a sample-barcoded 5' primer and a J-beta primer mix. Each CDR3 protein gets one entry after TCRdb re-called the 5' RACE reads with MiXCR. The data contain approximately 680,000 distinct CDR3 sequences, about 30% of them seen just once; the ten biggest clones take up roughly 14%. Sample: blood. These receptor sequences come from a woman of 80 years or more in good health.

The V call is TRBV7-2, the J call TRBJ2-1; TRBD1 agrees at 7 bases. Germline V lookup: CDR1 SGHTA, CDR2 FQGNSA. The trim removed 6 bases at V and 4 bases at J, leaving 6 bases unmatched. The CDR3 covers 14 residues. CDR3 DNA sequence: TGTGCCAGCAGGGCCGGGACAGTGTACAATGAGCAGTTCTTC. Protein product: CASRAGTVYNEQFF.

This clonotype appeared many times. The chain has TRBV24-1 and TRBJ1-2; D is unresolved. V was shortened by 4 bases and J by 2 bases, with 7 bases between the two germline ends. CDR3 length: 13 residues. The germline V gene encodes CDR1 KGHDR and CDR2 SFDVKD. This chain's CDR3 is CATSEHQNYGYTF. CDR3 DNA: TGTGCCACCAGTGAACACCAGAACTATGGCTACACCTTC.

The rearrangement joins TRBV7-4 to TRBJ1-1, with D unresolved. Trimming pared 3 bases from V and 0 bases from J, leaving 14 bases between. The length of the CDR3 is 16 residues. Germline loops: CDR1 SGHVT, CDR2 SQSDAQ. CDR3 protein: CASSFKRFGMNTEAFF. DNA of the CDR3: TGTGCCAGCAGCTTTAAGAGGTTCGGGATGAACACTGAAGCTTTCTTT.

This clonotype was detected a few times. The rearrangement joins TRBV30 to TRBJ1-1, with D hard to call. CDR1 and CDR2 from the germline V gene are GTSNPN and SVGIG (reference sequence). V lost 0 bases and J lost 2, with 10 bases in between. The CDR3 has 14 residues. The CDR3 sequence: CAWSVQSRNTEAFF. CDR3 nucleotides: TGTGCCTGGAGTGTACAAAGTCGCAACACTGAAGCTTTCTTT.

V and J are TRBV12-5 and TRBJ1-6; D possibly corresponds to TRBD1 (6 bases). Per the germline V gene, CDR1 is LGHNT and CDR2 is FRNRAP. CDR3 length: 14 amino acids. V lost 5 bases and J lost 5, with 10 bases in between. CDR3 loop: CASGIRGNNSPLHF. The CDR3 bases are TGTGCTAGTGGTATCAGGGGAAATAATTCACCCCTCCACTTT.

As for this clonotype: This could be a read error, since a much larger clone is one nucleotide away. The J gene is TRBJ2-1, the V gene TRBV7-2; possible D gene TRBD1, 5 bases. Germline V lookup: CDR1 SGHTA, CDR2 FQGNSA. This CDR3 contains 16 residues. CDR3 sequence: CASSPGKRAADNEQVF. CDR3 DNA sequence: TGTGCCAGCAGCCCAGGGAAAAGGGCGGCTGACAATGAGCAGGTCTTC.

Comment on this clonotype: Possible read error: a much larger clone is one base away. The rearrangement links TRBV6-5 to TRBJ2-3; 8 nucleotides line up with TRBD2. The CDR3 runs to 16 residues. The germline V gene has CDR1 MNHEY and CDR2 SVGAGI. The CDR3 nucleotides read TGTGCCAGCAGTTACGGTCTAGCGGGCGACACAGGTACGCAGTATTTT. It translates to CASSYGLAGDTGTQYF.

About this clonotype: With a much larger clone just one base away, this may be a read error. The V gene is TRBV12-3 or TRBV12-4, the J gene TRBJ1-2, with unresolved D. This CDR3 spans 16 amino acids. DNA for the CDR3: TGTGCCAGCAGCTTAGGATTCACGGGTCCTCGGGAGGGCTGCACCTTC. Protein sequence: CASSLGFTGPREGCTF.

This clonotype was seen once. The chain carries TRBV4-1 and TRBJ2-7, with 11 bases lining up with TRBD2. J lost 4 bases, V lost 0 bases, and 5 bases had no gene match. The CDR3 runs to 16 residues. The germline V gene has CDR1 MGHRA and CDR2 YSYEKL. For the CDR3, the DNA is TGCGCCAGCAGCCAAGATACTAGCGGGAGTAGTTACGAGCAGTACTTC. As protein: CASSQDTSGSSYEQYF.

There are a few counts of this clonotype. A much larger clone differs by one base, so this may be a read error. The CDR3 spells CATNDRGSRETQYF. CDR3 sequence (DNA): TGTGCCACCAATGATCGGGGGTCTCGGGAGACCCAGTACTTC. The J gene is TRBJ2-5, the V gene TRBV24-1; D may be TRBD2 (6 bases). CDR3 length equals 14 residues. Germline values: CDR1 KGHDR, CDR2 SFDVKD.

Ten or more counts support this clonotype. The chain carries TRBV7-9 and TRBJ1-2; D gene ambiguous. Germline V gene lookup returns CDR1 SEHNR and CDR2 FQNEAQ (reference sequence). There are 15 residues in the CDR3. V was cut by 5 bases and J by 8 bases, with 21 bases left in between. CDR3 bases: TGTGCCAGCAGCCCATCCGGGCTCCGAGTTCAAGGCTACACCTTC. It encodes CASSPSGLRVQGYTF.

This clonotype was detected many times. The rearrangement uses TRBV5-1 and TRBJ2-1, with TRBD1 matching 11 bases. The V and J ends lost 4 bases and 9 bases, in that order; junction bases with no gene match: 9. CDR1 and CDR2 from the germline V gene are SGHRS and YFSETQ. The CDR3 is 15 amino acids. CDR3 coding DNA: TGCGCCAGCAGCCTTGGACAGGGGGCGCGGAGTGAGCAGTTCTTC. Its translation is CASSLGQGARSEQFF.

The V call is TRBV7-2, the J call TRBJ2-5; 14 bases align to TRBD2. The germline V gene encodes CDR1 SGHTA and CDR2 FQGNSA. Trimming removed 5 bases from V and 4 bases from J; junction bases left unmatched: 12. The CDR3 contains 18 residues. CDR3 protein: CASSATGTSGGLRETQYF. In nucleotides, the CDR3 is TGTGCCAGCAGCGCGACCGGGACTAGCGGGGGTCTAAGAGAGACCCAGTACTTC.

The sample holds a few counts of this clonotype. This may be a read error: a much more frequent sequence differs by one nucleotide. CDR3 sequence: CSVEAGGNNEQYF. The CDR3 nucleotides are TGCAGCGTTGAGGCGGGGGGCAACAATGAGCAGTACTTC. The chain recombines TRBV29-1 with TRBJ2-7; 8 bases line up with TRBD2. Germline trimming cut 3 bases from V and 7 bases from J; bases unmatched to any gene: 8. Germline V gene sequence: CDR1 SQVTM, CDR2 ANQGSEA. The CDR3 runs to 13 residues.

The genes are TRBV7-2 and TRBJ2-1; 8 positions agree with TRBD2. Looked up from germline, CDR1 is SGHTA and CDR2 is FQGNSA. V trimming: 2 bases; J trimming: 7 bases; junction bases outside the gene matches: 7. The CDR3 extends over 15 amino acids. CDR3 nucleotides: TGTGCCAGCAGCTTAAGTAGCGGGGTTTTGAATGAGCAGTTCTTC. Translation gives CASSLSSGVLNEQFF.

This clonotype showed up many times. The V gene is TRBV9, the J gene TRBJ2-5, with a tentative D call TRBD1 (6 bases). The CDR3 has 15 residues. Trimming removed 2 bases at V and 1 base at J, with 12 bases between. The germline CDR1 and CDR2 sequences are SGDLS and YYNGEE. The CDR3 here is CASSVHGRGQETQYF. CDR3 nucleotides: TGTGCCAGCAGCGTCCATGGCAGGGGCCAAGAGACCCAGTACTTC.

To note about this clonotype: A much larger clonotype is one base distant, so this may be a read error. The chain links TRBV7-2 to TRBJ2-7, with 11 bases that match TRBD1. V lost 2 bases and J lost 5; bases outside the gene matches: 5. This CDR3 is built from 15 residues. The V gene's germline CDR1 is SGHTA and CDR2 FQGNSA. The chain's CDR3 is CASSLMGQGGDEQYF. Written as DNA, the CDR3 is TGTGCCAGCAGCTTAATGGGACAGGGGGGCGACGAGCAGTACTTC.